Following are 17 T cell receptor beta chains from one sample sequenced in a study of T-cell reconstitution after alpha-beta-depleted transplantation in children. As it was prepared, the TCRbeta library received unique molecular identifiers. TCRdb processed the PCR reads anew with MiXCR; each CDR3 protein has one entry. The sample shows approximately 1,000,000 distinct CDR3 sequences, 25% to 35% of them seen only once. The specimen was PBMCs, mostly from graft donor cells, collected 360 days after TCRalphabeta/CD19-depleted stem cell transplant. These receptors were collected from a boy younger than two who had a stem cell transplant for SCID, so the T cells may come from the graft donor.

This clonotype has a single count. The rearrangement links TRBV11-3 to TRBJ2-1; TRBD2 agrees at 7 bases. With 2 bases clipped from V and 10 bases from J, the junction kept 8 bases outside the gene matches. In germline, CDR1 is SGHNT, CDR2 YENEEA. The CDR3 sequence is 14 residues long. The CDR3 bases are TGTGCCAGCAGCTTATCCCCTAGCGGCCGCGAGCAGTTCTTC. Amino acids: CASSLSPSGREQFF.

The rearrangement joins TRBV6-5 to TRBJ2-5, with D unresolved. With 0 bases removed from V and 1 base from J, the gap between germline ends came to 9 bases. Germline loops: CDR1 MNHEY, CDR2 SVGAGI. The CDR3 runs to 15 residues. The CDR3 protein is CASSYSPTLQETQYF. Here the CDR3 DNA reads TGTGCCAGCAGTTACTCACCGACTCTCCAAGAGACCCAGTACTTC.

The count of this clonotype is one. This may come from a read error, since a much larger clone is one base off. V usage is TRBV5-1 and J usage is TRBJ2-7; D may be TRBD1 or TRBD2 (6 bases each). The CDR3 consists of 17 residues. The germline V gene encodes CDR1 SGHRS and CDR2 YFSETQ. The CDR3 DNA is TGCGCCAGCAGCCCGGGGGACACCGGAGTGGTGGGGTACGATCAGTACTTC. Its protein product is CASSPGDTGVVGYDQYF.

DNA for the CDR3: TGTGCCAGCAGCCGGACAGGGGACGACACCGGGGAGCTGTTTTTT. Protein: CASSRTGDDTGELFF. The V gene is TRBV14, the J gene TRBJ2-2, with 9 bases aligning to TRBD1. This CDR3 spans 15 amino acids. After removal of 4 bases from V and 3 bases from J, the junction contained 3 bases not matched to a gene. The germline gives CDR1 SGHDN, CDR2 FVKESK.

This clonotype was picked up a small number of times. Here the CDR3 DNA reads TGCGCCAGCAGCTTCTACGGGACTCAGTGGGATGAGCAGTTCTTC. It is translated as CASSFYGTQWDEQFF. The gene calls are TRBV5-1 and TRBJ2-1; the D gene is possibly TRBD2 (6 bases). This CDR3 is 15 amino acids long. V lost 2 bases and J lost 8, with 17 bases in between. CDR1 and CDR2 from the germline V gene are SGHRS and YFSETQ.

J is TRBJ1-1 and V is TRBV5-1; D gene unclear. The CDR3 is made up of 15 amino acids. Trimming stripped 0 bases from V and 2 bases from J, with 11 bases between. Germline CDR1 is SGHRS and CDR2 is YFSETQ. This CDR3 is CASSLVGQDNTEAFF. CDR3 in DNA: TGCGCCAGCAGCTTGGTAGGTCAGGACAACACTGAAGCTTTCTTT. The complete variable domain, with remaining parts taken from reference TRBV5-1 and TRBJ1-1, reads KAGVTQTPRYLIKTRGQQVTLSCSPISGHRSVSWYQQTPGQGLQFLFEYFSETQRNKGNFPGRFSGRQFSNSRSEMNVSTLELGDSALYLCASSLVGQDNTEAFFGQGTRLTVV.

This clonotype was detected once. This chain connects TRBV7-6 to TRBJ1-1, with D unclear. Between the trimmed V and J ends, which lost 5 bases and 1 base, there was a span of 11 bases. Germline loops: CDR1 SGHVS, CDR2 FNYEAQ. The CDR3 covers 14 residues. CDR3 nucleotides: TGTGCCAGCAGCGCCAATATGGCGAACACTGAAGCTTTCTTT. Amino acids: CASSANMANTEAFF.

This clonotype occurred a few times. The genes are TRBV12-3 or TRBV12-4 and TRBJ2-1; D is possibly TRBD1 (6 bases). V lost 6 bases and J lost 2, with 14 bases in between. The CDR3 contains 15 residues. The chain's CDR3 is CASSLDRLAYNEQFF. In DNA, the CDR3 is TGTGCCAGCAGCCTAGACAGGCTGGCCTACAATGAGCAGTTCTTC.

This clonotype was picked up a small number of times. The chain employs TRBV20-1 and TRBJ1-1; D is unclear. CDR3 size: 14 residues. The V end was cut by 3 bases, the J end by 1 base, with 12 bases between. Germline CDR1 reads DFQATT; CDR2 reads SNEGSKA (reference sequence). This CDR3 reads CSASDRTENTEAFF. CDR3 bases: TGCAGTGCTAGTGATCGGACGGAGAACACTGAAGCTTTCTTT.

There are a few counts of this clonotype. The junction shows a germline mismatch at one end, possibly a read error. This chain uses TRBV7-9 with TRBJ1-1; D possibly corresponds to TRBD1 (5 bases). The CDR3 contains 11 residues. Germline CDR1 is SEHNR and CDR2 is FQNEAQ (reference sequence). The CDR3 protein is CASSGGVQDLF. In DNA, the CDR3 is TGTGCCAGCAGCGGGGGGGTGCAGGACCTATTT. The entire variable domain, with the rest obtained from reference TRBV7-9 and TRBJ1-1, is as follows: DTGVSQNPRHKITKRGQNVTFRCDPISEHNRLYWYRQTLGQGPEFLTYFQNEAQLEKSRLLSDRFSAERPKGSFSTLEIQRTEQGDSAMYLCASSGGVQDLFGQGTRLTVV.

This clonotype was counted a few times. The chain has TRBV7-7 and TRBJ2-3; 8 nucleotides agree with TRBD2. CDR3 length equals 14 residues. Unmatched junction bases numbered 7, after V lost 5 bases and J lost 6 bases. Germline assignment: CDR1 SSHAT and CDR2 FNYEAQ (reference sequence). Here the CDR3 reads CASSPGTSADTQYF. The CDR3 DNA follows: TGTGCCAGCAGCCCGGGGACTAGTGCGGATACGCAGTATTTT.

The chain employs TRBV9 and TRBJ2-7; a possible D gene is TRBD2 (5 bases). Germline V gene lookup returns CDR1 SGDLS and CDR2 YYNGEE. V lost 4 bases to trimming and J lost 3 bases, with 14 bases between them. The CDR3 is 14 residues long. The DNA of the CDR3 is TGTGCCAGCAGCCCTCGTGGAGAGGGCTACGAGCAGTACTTC. This codes for CASSPRGEGYEQYF.

In this sample, this clonotype turned up a few times. This chain links TRBV6-1 with TRBJ1-3, with D hard to call. Germline V gene sequence: CDR1 MNHNS, CDR2 SASEGT. V was clipped by 5 bases and J by 0 bases, with 14 bases between them. The CDR3 covers 16 residues. The CDR3 DNA sequence: TGTGCCAGCAGTCATAACTCGATGCGCTCTGGAAACACCATATATTTT. Its protein product is CASSHNSMRSGNTIYF.

This clonotype turned up a few times. The rearrangement joins TRBV11-1 to TRBJ2-2; TRBD1 aligns across 7 bases. V lost 5 bases, J lost 0 bases, and 12 bases stayed unmatched. The V gene's germline CDR1 is SGHAT and CDR2 FQDESV (reference sequence). There are 18 residues in the CDR3. CDR3 loop: CASSPSNRDRPNTGELFF. CDR3 nucleotides: TGTGCCAGCAGCCCCTCGAACAGGGACAGACCGAACACCGGGGAGCTGTTTTTT.

V is TRBV28 and J is TRBJ1-5, with TRBD1 as a possible D gene (5 bases). Germline CDR1 is MDHEN and CDR2 is SYDVKM. Trimming pared 7 bases from V and 5 bases from J, leaving 9 bases between. The CDR3 extends over 12 amino acids. CDR3 DNA sequence: TGTGCCAGCACCTGGGGGTATCAGCCCCAGCATTTT. This sequence encodes CASTWGYQPQHF. The full variable domain, completed using reference TRBV28 and TRBJ1-5, is DVKVTQSSRYLVKRTGEKVFLECVQDMDHENMFWYRQDPGLGLRLIYFSYDVKMKEKGDIPEGYSVSREKKERFSLILESASTNQTSMYLCASTWGYQPQHFGDGTRLSIL.

The V call is TRBV12-3 or TRBV12-4, the J call TRBJ2-2; the match to TRBD1 covers 7 bases. V shed 5 bases, J shed 4 bases, and the junction held 13 bases outside the gene matches. The length of the CDR3 is 17 residues. CDR3 sequence: CASSPLTGTTGTGELFF. As DNA, the CDR3 is TGTGCCAGCAGTCCCTTGACAGGGACGACGGGCACCGGGGAGCTGTTTTTT.

This rearrangement joins TRBV3-1 to TRBJ1-1; D might be TRBD1 (5 bases). The length of the CDR3 is 16 residues. Trimming pared 0 bases from V and 5 bases from J, leaving 16 bases between. From germline, CDR1 is LGHDT and CDR2 YNNKEL (reference sequence). CDR3 residues: CASSQDGHRLRTEAFF. For the CDR3, the DNA is TGTGCCAGCAGCCAAGATGGGCACAGGTTGCGGACTGAAGCTTTCTTT.